A single sample gave rise to the 16 T cell receptor beta chains below, sequenced in a study of CXCR3-negative and CXCR3-positive naive CD8 T cells (dated by TCRdb to the late 2010s). What the work shows at the level of the full study, not this receptor alone: Compared with CXCR3-negative naive cells, CXCR3-positive naive cells had TRB CDR3s with higher hydrophobicity (lower Kidera factor 4), lower energy, and higher strength and volume indices.

Sequencing used a NextSeq 550. The Human TCR Profiling Kit (MiLaboratory) was used to prepare UMI-labeled 5' RACE TRB cDNA libraries. After the reads were reprocessed by TCRdb, one entry was made per CDR3 protein sequence, with no DNA. In this sample's table one finds around 120,000 distinct CDR3 sequences. The ten largest clones add up to around 0.54% of the sample. Their antigens remain unidentified. Sequenced: naive CXCR3+ CD8+ T cells from blood. Reading the label with the study, this specimen's cell subset or site is: CD45RO-CCR7+CD27+CD95- naive CD8+ T cells expressing CXCR3 (TNR3+). These receptors originate from a human donor in good health. Some clones in this sample may be carry-over from other donors' samples.

This chain joins TRBV6-5 and TRBJ2-7; the D call of TRBD1 rests on TCRdb alone, since no DNA is present to check it. The CDR3 runs to 16 residues. Germline V gene sequence: CDR1 MNHEY, CDR2 SVGAGI. CDR3 in amino acids: CASSSAAREASYEQYF.

The rearrangement joins TRBV7-9 to TRBJ1-2. CDR3 size: 14 residues. Per the germline V gene, CDR1 is SEHNR and CDR2 is FQNEAQ (reference sequence). This CDR3 reads CASSQATFDDGYTF.

CDR3 loop: CASRIGPNQPQHF. V is TRBV6-2 or TRBV6-3 and J is TRBJ1-5. Germline V gives CDR1 MNHEY, CDR2 SVGEGT. The CDR3 totals 13 residues.

The chain recombines TRBV3-1 with TRBJ2-5; TCRdb lists TRBD1, though no DNA is available to test this call. In germline, CDR1 is LGHDT, CDR2 YNNKEL (reference sequence). This CDR3 has 17 residues. The CDR3 protein is CASSQGVSPGGAETQYF.

The chain links TRBV11-2 to TRBJ2-7; TCRdb's D gene call, TRBD1, goes unchecked for lack of DNA. The CDR3 consists of 15 residues. In germline, CDR1 is SGHAT, CDR2 FQNNGV. CDR3 in amino acids: CASSWGVSSGYEQYF.

This chain uses TRBV12-3 or TRBV12-4 with TRBJ2-3; TCRdb picks TRBD1, but there is no DNA to check that call. CDR3 length: 15 amino acids. The chain's CDR3 is CASSTPGLDTDTQYF.

This chain uses TRBV25-1 with TRBJ1-2; TCRdb selects TRBD1, and the lack of DNA leaves this call unchecked. Germline V CDR1 and CDR2: MGHDK, SYGVNS. The CDR3 runs 13 residues. Here the CDR3 reads CASLADSNYGYTF.

The V and J genes are TRBV11-2 and TRBJ2-1. Germline V gene data show CDR1 as SGHAT and CDR2 as FQNNGV. The CDR3 totals 15 residues. CDR3 region: CASSGRGITYNEQFF.

The genes are TRBV10-3 and TRBJ1-5. The CDR3 has 14 residues. Germline CDR1 ENHRY, CDR2 SYGVKD. CDR3 protein: CAVSEARFGQPQHF.

V gene TRBV7-9 combines with J gene TRBJ2-1. The germline gives CDR1 SEHNR, CDR2 FQNEAQ (reference sequence). This CDR3 comprises 15 residues. CDR3 sequence reads: CASNPTGPSYNEQFF.

The V and J genes are TRBV14 and TRBJ1-1. Germline assignment: CDR1 SGHDN and CDR2 FVKESK. The CDR3 runs 13 residues. The CDR3 sequence is CASSSTDYTEAFF.

The rearrangement uses TRBV6-5 and TRBJ1-1. Germline CDR1 is MNHEY and CDR2 is SVGAGI. The CDR3 is 14 residues long. This chain's CDR3 is CASSYSERSTEAFF.

This chain connects TRBV12-3 or TRBV12-4 to TRBJ1-1; TCRdb proposes TRBD1, but this gene call is untestable without DNA. The CDR3 loop spans 14 amino acids. This CDR3 is CASSPPDRETEAFF.

V gene TRBV13 combines with J gene TRBJ1-2; TCRdb selects TRBD1, and the lack of DNA leaves this call unchecked. Germline assignment: CDR1 PRHDT and CDR2 FYEKMQ (reference sequence). The length of the CDR3 is 16 residues. CDR3 sequence: CASSLAQDRGGYGYTF.

This chain uses TRBV4-1 with TRBJ1-1; TCRdb outputs TRBD1, but without DNA this stays unchecked. Looked up from germline, CDR1 is MGHRA and CDR2 is YSYEKL. CDR3 length equals 16 residues. The CDR3 loop is CASSQDSGQGNTEAFF.

The CDR3 reads CASSEKGTEAFF. The chain combines TRBV25-1 with TRBJ1-1. The length of the CDR3 is 12 residues. Germline values: CDR1 MGHDK, CDR2 SYGVNS.